This TCR beta chain was identified in a study of T-cell reconstitution after alpha-beta-depleted transplantation in children. A TCRbeta library incorporating unique molecular identifiers was prepared. TCRdb independently ran MiXCR on the PCR reads; one entry per CDR3 protein. The sample has roughly 120,000 distinct CDR3 sequences, 20% to 25% seen once; the top ten hold roughly a tenth. Trimming took off 3 bases at V and 3 bases at J, with 13 bases between the two ends. The CDR3 has 14 amino acids. Germline loops: CDR1 DFQATT, CDR2 SNEGSKA (reference sequence). This clonotype has ten or more counts. The sequencing here drew on PBMCs, mostly from graft donor cells, taken 180 days after TCRalphabeta/CD19-depleted stem cell transplant. The TCR sequence derives from a male patient under 10 years old who had a stem cell transplant for chronic granulomatous disease, so the T cells may come from the graft donor. The chain joins TRBV20-1 to TRBJ2-3, with D possibly matching TRBD1 (5 bases). CDR3 protein: CSASGQYRTDTQYF. The DNA for the CDR3 is TGCAGTGCTAGCGGGCAATACAGGACAGATACGCAGTATTTT.